The clone carrying this TCR beta chain was seen a handful of times. What it recognizes is unknown. The CDR3 consists of 13 residues. Looked up from germline, CDR1 is SGHDT and CDR2 is YYEEEE. Trimming took off 3 bases at V and 3 bases at J, with 6 bases between the two ends. The entry originates in a study of T-cell reconstitution after alpha-beta-depleted transplantation in children. Findings and caveats of the study: Among T cells one year after transplant, newly produced cells accounted for most counts and diversity. Several hundred graft clones that had expanded were reportedly the source of alpha-beta T cells about two months after transplant. Surviving recipient T cells and thymic progenitors accounted for the high day-60 TCRbeta diversity observed in some patients.

Preparation of the TCRbeta library involved a method that used unique molecular identifiers. TCRdb itself ran the PCR reads through MiXCR, one entry per CDR3 protein. The data show 540,000 or so distinct CDR3 sequences, 20% to 25% seen once. This chain connects TRBV5-6 to TRBJ2-2; D gene unclear. The source material was PBMCs, mostly from graft donor cells, sampled 360 days after TCRalphabeta/CD19-depleted stem cell transplant. The receptor's source is a boy under two years old who had a stem cell transplant for acute myeloid leukemia, so the T cells may come from the graft donor. Here the CDR3 DNA reads TGTGCCAGCAGCTACGACTACACCGGGGAGCTGTTTTTT. Translated: CASSYDYTGELFF. Drawing the rest from reference TRBV5-6 and TRBJ2-2, the complete variable domain is DAGVTQSPTHLIKTRGQQVTLRCSPKSGHDTVSWYQQALGQGPQFIFQYYEEEERQRGNFPDRFSGHQFPNYSSELNVNALLLGDSALYLCASSYDYTGELFFGEGSRLTVL.